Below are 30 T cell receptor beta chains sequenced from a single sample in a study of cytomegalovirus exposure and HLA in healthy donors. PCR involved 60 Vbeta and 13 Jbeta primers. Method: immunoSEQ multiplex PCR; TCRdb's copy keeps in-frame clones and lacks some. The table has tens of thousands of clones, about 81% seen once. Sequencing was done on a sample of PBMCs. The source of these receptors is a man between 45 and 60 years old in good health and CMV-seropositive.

In nucleotides, the CDR3 is TGTGCCAGCAGGCTTGACAGGGCCTATGGCTACACCTTC. Its translation: CASRLDRAYGYTF. This sequence joins TRBV6-5 and TRBJ1-2, with 7 positions matching TRBD1. The V and J ends lost 6 bases and 4 bases, in that order; junction bases with no gene match: 5. Germline V gene lookup returns CDR1 MNHEY and CDR2 SVGAGI. The CDR3 consists of 13 residues.

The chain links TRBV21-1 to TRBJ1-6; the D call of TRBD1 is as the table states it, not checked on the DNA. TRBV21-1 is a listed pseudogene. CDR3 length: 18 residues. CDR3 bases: TGTGCCAGCAGCAAAGGAAGACAGGGGGCGAGGGGTAATTCACCCCTCCACTTT. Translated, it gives CASSKGRQGARGNSPLHF.

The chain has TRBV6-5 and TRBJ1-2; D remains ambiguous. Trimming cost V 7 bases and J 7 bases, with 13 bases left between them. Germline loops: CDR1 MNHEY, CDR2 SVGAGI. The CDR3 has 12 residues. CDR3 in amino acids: CASTTAAGGYTF. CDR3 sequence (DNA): TGTGCCAGCACCACAGCGGCGGGTGGCTACACCTTC.

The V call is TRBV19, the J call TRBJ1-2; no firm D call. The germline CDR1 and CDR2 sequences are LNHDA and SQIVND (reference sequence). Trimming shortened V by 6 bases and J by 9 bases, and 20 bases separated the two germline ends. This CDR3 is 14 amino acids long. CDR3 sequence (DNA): TGTGCCAGTAGCCCTTCTCCGGGAACCGGCAGCTACACCTTC. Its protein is CASSPSPGTGSYTF.

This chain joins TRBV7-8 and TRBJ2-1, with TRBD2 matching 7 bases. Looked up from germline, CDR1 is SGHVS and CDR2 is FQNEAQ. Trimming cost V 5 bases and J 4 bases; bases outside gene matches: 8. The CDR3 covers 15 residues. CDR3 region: CASSHRGVGYNEQFF. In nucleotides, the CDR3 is TGTGCCAGCAGCCATCGGGGGGTGGGTTACAATGAGCAGTTCTTC.

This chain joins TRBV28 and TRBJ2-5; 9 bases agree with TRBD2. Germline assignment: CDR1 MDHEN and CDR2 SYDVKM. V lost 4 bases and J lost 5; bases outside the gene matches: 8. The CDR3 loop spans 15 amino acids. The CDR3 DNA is TGTGCCAGCAGTTCCTTTGCGGGGGGGGTGGAGACCCAGTACTTC. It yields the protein CASSSFAGGVETQYF.

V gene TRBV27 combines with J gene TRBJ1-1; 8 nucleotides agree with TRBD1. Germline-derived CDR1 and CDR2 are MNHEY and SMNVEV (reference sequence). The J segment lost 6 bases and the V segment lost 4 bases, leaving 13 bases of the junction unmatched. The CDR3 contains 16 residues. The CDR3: CASSSTPQGGVSEAFF. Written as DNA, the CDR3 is TGTGCCAGCAGTTCGACACCACAGGGGGGTGTCTCTGAAGCTTTCTTT.

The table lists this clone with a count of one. The CDR3 region has the DNA TGTGCCACCAGCAAGGGAGGGCGGGAGGCTTCCTACGAGCAGTACTTC. Residues: CATSKGGREASYEQYF. The rearrangement joins TRBV15 to TRBJ2-7; TRBD2 matches 8 bases. Germline lookup yields CDR1 LNHNV and CDR2 YYDKDF (reference sequence). The CDR3 consists of 16 residues. Unmatched junction bases numbered 9, after V lost 4 bases and J lost 1 base.

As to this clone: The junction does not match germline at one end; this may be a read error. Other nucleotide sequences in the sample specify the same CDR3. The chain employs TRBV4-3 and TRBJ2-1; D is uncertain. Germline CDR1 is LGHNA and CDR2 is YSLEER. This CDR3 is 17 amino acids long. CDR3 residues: CATSQAMIVLIYNEQFF. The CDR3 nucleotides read TGCGCCACCAGCCAAGCTATGATAGTACTCATCTACAATGAGCAGTTCTTC.

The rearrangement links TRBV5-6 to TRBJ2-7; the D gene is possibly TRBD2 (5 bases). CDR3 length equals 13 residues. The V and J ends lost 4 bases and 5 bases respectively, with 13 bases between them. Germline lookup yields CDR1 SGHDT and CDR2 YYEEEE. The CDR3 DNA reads TGTGCCAGCAGCCCCCTCGGAGGCGACGAGCAGTACTTC. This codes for CASSPLGGDEQYF.

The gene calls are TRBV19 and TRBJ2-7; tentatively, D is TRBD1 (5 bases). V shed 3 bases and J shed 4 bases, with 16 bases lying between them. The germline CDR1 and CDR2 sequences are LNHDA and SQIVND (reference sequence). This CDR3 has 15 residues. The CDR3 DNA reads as TGTGCCAGTAGTATCAGGGCCGAGATTCCTTACGAGCAGTACTTC. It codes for CASSIRAEIPYEQYF.

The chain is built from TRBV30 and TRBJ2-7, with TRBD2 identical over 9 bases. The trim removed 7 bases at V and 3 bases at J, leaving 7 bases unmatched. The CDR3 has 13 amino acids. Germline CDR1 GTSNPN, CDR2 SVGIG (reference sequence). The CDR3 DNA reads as TGTGCCTCATCCGGGACTAGCAACTACGAGCAGTACTTC. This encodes CASSGTSNYEQYF.

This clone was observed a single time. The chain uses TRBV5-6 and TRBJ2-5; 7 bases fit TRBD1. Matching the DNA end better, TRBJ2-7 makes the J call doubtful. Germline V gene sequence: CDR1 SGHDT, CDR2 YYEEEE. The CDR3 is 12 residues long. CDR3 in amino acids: CASSLQGYEQYF. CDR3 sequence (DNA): TGTGCCAGCAGCCTACAGGGGTACGAGCAGTACTTC.

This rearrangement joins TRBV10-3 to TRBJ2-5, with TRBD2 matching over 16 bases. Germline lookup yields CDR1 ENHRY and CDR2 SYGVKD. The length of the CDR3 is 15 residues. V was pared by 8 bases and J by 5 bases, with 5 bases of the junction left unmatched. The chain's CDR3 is CAIGTSGGGVETQYF. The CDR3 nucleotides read TGTGCCATCGGGACTAGCGGGGGGGGAGTGGAGACCCAGTACTTC.

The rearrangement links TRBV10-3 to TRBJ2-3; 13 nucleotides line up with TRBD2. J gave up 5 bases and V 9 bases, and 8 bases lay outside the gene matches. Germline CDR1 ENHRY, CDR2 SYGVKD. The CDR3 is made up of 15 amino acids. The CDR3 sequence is CAIDSGTSGVDTQYF. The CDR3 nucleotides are TGTGCCATTGATTCCGGGACTAGCGGGGTAGATACGCAGTATTTT.

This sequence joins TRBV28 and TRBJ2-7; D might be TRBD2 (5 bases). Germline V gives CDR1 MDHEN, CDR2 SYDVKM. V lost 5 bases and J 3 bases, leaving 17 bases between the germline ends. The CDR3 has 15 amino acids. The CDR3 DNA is TGTGCCAGCAGTCGAGAGGGCGGTCGGAACTACGAGCAGTACTTC. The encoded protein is CASSREGGRNYEQYF.

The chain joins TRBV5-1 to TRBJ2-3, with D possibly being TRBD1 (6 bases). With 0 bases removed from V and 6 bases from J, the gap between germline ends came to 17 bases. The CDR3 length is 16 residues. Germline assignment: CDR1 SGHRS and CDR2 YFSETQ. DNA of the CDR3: TGCGCCAGCAGCTTGGGGCAGGGGTATATAACCGATACGCAGTATTTT. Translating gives CASSLGQGYITDTQYF.

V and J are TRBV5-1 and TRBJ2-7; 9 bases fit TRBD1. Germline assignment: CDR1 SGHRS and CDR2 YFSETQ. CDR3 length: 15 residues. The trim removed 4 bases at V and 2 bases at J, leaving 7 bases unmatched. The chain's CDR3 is CASSHPGTGTYEQYF. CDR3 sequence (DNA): TGCGCCAGCAGCCACCCTGGGACAGGGACCTACGAGCAGTACTTC.

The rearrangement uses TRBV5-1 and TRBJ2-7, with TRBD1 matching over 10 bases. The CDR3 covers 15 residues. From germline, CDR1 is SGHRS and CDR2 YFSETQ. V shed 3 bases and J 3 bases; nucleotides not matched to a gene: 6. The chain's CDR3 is CASSSRDRGLYEQYF. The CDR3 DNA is TGCGCCAGCAGCTCCCGGGACAGGGGTCTCTACGAGCAGTACTTC.

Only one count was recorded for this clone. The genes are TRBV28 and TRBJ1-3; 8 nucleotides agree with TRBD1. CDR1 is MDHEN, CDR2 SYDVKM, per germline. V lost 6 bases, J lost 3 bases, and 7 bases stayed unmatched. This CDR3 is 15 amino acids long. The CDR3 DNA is TGTGCCAGCAGACTCGACAGGGGAGGTGGAAACACCATATATTTT. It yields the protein CASRLDRGGGNTIYF. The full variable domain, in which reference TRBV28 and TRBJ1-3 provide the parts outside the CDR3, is DVKVTQSSRYLVKRTGEKVFLECVQDMDHENMFWYRQDPGLGLRLIYFSYDVKMKEKGDIPEGYSVSREKKERFSLILESASTNQTSMYLCASRLDRGGGNTIYFGEGSWLTVV.

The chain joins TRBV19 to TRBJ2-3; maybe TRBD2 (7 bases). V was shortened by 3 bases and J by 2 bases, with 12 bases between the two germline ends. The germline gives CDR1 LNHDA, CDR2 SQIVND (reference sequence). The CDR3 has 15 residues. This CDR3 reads CASSIGGGDTDTQYF. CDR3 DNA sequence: TGTGCCAGTAGTATTGGAGGGGGGGACACAGATACGCAGTATTTT.

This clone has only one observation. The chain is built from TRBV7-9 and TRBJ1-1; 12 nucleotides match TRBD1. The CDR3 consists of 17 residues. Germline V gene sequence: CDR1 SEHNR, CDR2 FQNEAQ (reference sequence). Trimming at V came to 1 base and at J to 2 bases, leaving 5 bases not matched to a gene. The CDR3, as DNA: TGTGCCAGCAGCTTAGAACCTGGGACAGGGGGCAACACTGAAGCTTTCTTT. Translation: CASSLEPGTGGNTEAFF.

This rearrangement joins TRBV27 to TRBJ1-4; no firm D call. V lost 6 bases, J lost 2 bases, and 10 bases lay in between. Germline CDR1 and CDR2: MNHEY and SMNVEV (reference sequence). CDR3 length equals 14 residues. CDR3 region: CASRPINTNEKLFF. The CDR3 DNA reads TGTGCCAGCAGACCTATTAATACTAATGAAAAACTGTTTTTT. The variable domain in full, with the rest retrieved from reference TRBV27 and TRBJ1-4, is EAQVTQNPRYLITVTGKKLTVTCSQNMNHEYMSWYRQDPGLGLRQIYYSMNVEVTDKGDVPEGYKVSRKEKRNFPLILESPSPNQTSLYFCASRPINTNEKLFFGSGTQLSVL.

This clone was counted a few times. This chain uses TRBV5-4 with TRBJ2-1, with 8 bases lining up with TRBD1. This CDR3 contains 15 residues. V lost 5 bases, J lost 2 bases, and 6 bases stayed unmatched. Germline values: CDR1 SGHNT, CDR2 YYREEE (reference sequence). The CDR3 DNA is TGTGCCAGCAGGTTAGGACAGGGCCCCTACAATGAGCAGTTCTTC. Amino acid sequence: CASRLGQGPYNEQFF. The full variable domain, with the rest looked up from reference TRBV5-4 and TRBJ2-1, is ETGVTQSPTHLIKTRGQQVTLRCSSQSGHNTVSWYQQALGQGPQFIFQYYREEENGRGNFPPRFSGLQFPNYSSELNVNALELDDSALYLCASRLGQGPYNEQFFGPGTRLTVL.

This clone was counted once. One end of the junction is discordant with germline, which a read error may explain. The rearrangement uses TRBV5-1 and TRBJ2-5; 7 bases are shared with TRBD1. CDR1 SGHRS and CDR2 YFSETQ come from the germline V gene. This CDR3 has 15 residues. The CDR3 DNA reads TGCGCCAACAGCCGTACGACAGGGCCGCAAGAGACCCAGTACTTC. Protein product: CANSRTTGPQETQYF.

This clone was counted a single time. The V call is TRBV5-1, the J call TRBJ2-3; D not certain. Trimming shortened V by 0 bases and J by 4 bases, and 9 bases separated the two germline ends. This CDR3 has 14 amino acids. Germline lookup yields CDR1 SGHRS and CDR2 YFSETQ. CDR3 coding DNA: TGCGCCAGCAGCTTGGTTATGGCAGCAGATACGCAGTATTTT. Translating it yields CASSLVMAADTQYF. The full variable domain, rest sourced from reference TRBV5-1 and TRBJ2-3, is KAGVTQTPRYLIKTRGQQVTLSCSPISGHRSVSWYQQTPGQGLQFLFEYFSETQRNKGNFPGRFSGRQFSNSRSEMNVSTLELGDSALYLCASSLVMAADTQYFGPGTRLTVL.

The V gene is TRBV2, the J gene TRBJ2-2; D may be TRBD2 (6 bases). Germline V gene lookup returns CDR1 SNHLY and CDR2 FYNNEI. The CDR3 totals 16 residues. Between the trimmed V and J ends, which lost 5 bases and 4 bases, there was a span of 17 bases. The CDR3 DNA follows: TGTGCCAGCAGTTTTCGGAAAGGAGGGCCCACCGGGGAGCTGTTTTTT. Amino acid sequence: CASSFRKGGPTGELFF.

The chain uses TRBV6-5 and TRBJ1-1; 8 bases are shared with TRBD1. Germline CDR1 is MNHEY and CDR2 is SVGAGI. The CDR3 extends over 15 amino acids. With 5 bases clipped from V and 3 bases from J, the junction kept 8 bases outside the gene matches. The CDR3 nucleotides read TGTGCCAGCAGTGGCTCAGGGGGCCGGGACACTGAAGCTTTCTTT. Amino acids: CASSGSGGRDTEAFF.

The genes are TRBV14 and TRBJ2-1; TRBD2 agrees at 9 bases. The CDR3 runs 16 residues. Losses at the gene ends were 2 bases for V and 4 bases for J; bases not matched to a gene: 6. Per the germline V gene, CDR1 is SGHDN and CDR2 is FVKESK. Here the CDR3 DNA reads TGTGCCAGCAGCCAAAGCCCGGGACTAGCTTACAATGAGCAGTTCTTC. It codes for CASSQSPGLAYNEQFF.

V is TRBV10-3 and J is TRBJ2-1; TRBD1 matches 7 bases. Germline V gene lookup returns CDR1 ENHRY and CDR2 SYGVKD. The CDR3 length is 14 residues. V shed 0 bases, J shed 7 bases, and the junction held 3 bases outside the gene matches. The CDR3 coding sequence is TGTGCCATCAGTGAGTCCCCCAGGGGGAATGAGCAGTTCTTC. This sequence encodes CAISESPRGNEQFF.